This T cell receptor (beta chain) emerged from a study of radiation and T cells in renal cell carcinoma. The data were produced by immunoSEQ multiplex PCR, yet TCRdb's version contains in-frame clones alone and is incomplete. The sample carries about 76,000 clones, roughly nine tenths recorded once. Described time point: blood 4 weeks post-SBRT, at nephrectomy. Treatment denoted: 15 Gy SBRT to primary tumor, nephrectomy 4 weeks later. The germline V gene encodes CDR1 GTSNPN and CDR2 SVGIG (reference sequence). This CDR3 spans 13 amino acids. V was shortened by 3 bases and J by 5 bases, with 10 bases between the two germline ends.

The rearrangement uses TRBV30 and TRBJ1-4; D unclear. The sequence came from a woman in her seventies with renal cell carcinoma. The sequencing used blood, collected from a patient whose treatment included radiotherapy and nephrectomy. This CDR3 reads CAWRVTPNEKLFF. CDR3 sequence (DNA): TGTGCCTGGAGAGTAACCCCCAATGAAAAACTGTTTTTT.